These T cell receptor beta chains were read from a single sample in a study of T-cell memory formation after mild COVID-19. MiXCR, run by TCRdb on the 5' RACE reads, gives a single entry per CDR3 protein. The data hold 350,000 to 450,000 distinct CDR3 sequences, with approximately 15% observed a single time. Input material: PBMCs or a T cell subset sorted from them (not recorded which). The receptors come from a man aged 18 to 30 who had mild COVID-19 (a few samples of this study predate the infection). Cell type and time point are not known. CDR3s include the opening cysteine and the closing phenylalanine or tryptophan. A D gene is named only where the DNA matches it firmly. Some rows mark clone size as missing; the rest say once, few, many or name a class of expanded clone.

j_gene,v_gene,d_gene,abundance,CDR3aa,CDR3nt
TRBJ1-5,TRBV12-3/TRBV12-4,TRBD1,few,CASSFTSGGEYPQHF,TGTGCCAGCAGTTTTACTTCAGGGGGGGAGTACCCCCAGCATTTT
TRBJ2-1,TRBV7-3,TRBD2,few,CASSRSGGVNEQFF,TGTGCCAGCAGCCGTAGCGGGGGGGTCAATGAGCAGTTCTTC
TRBJ2-1,TRBV11-2,TRBD2,-,CASSWIAGGYNEQFF,TGTGCCAGCAGCTGGATAGCGGGGGGTTACAATGAGCAGTTCTTC
TRBJ2-5,TRBV28,-,many,CASSSSGTTQETQYF,TGTGCCAGCAGTTCCTCGGGCACCACTCAAGAGACCCAGTACTTC
TRBJ1-1,TRBV4-3,-,-,CASSQTIGDTEAFF,TGCGCCAGCAGCCAAACAATCGGGGACACTGAAGCTTTCTTT
TRBJ2-5,TRBV4-3,-,-,CASSQDAREKTQYF,TGCGCCAGCAGCCAAGATGCCAGGGAAAAGACCCAGTACTTC
TRBJ2-3,TRBV5-1,-,few,CASRRDLTVTDTQYF,TGCGCCAGCAGGAGGGACCTGACTGTCACAGATACGCAGTATTTT
TRBJ2-3,TRBV5-1,TRBD1,few,CASSSFQGAGTDTQYF,TGCGCCAGCAGCTCATTTCAGGGGGCAGGCACAGATACGCAGTATTTT
TRBJ2-1,TRBV5-1,-,-,CASSVSTYNEQFF,TGCGCCAGCAGCGTCAGTACCTACAATGAGCAGTTCTTC
TRBJ2-7,TRBV18,-,once,CASSPGQQTREQYF,TGTGCCAGCTCACCCGGACAGCAAACCCGGGAGCAGTACTTC
TRBJ1-5,TRBV12-3/TRBV12-4,-,few,CASSLLQGPQHF,TGTGCCAGCAGTCTTCTGCAGGGGCCCCAGCATTTT
TRBJ2-3,TRBV14,-,few,CASSQAAGTDTQYF,TGTGCCAGCAGCCAAGCGGCGGGCACAGATACGCAGTATTTT
TRBJ2-2,TRBV27,-,-,CASSGTTGELFF,TGTGCCAGCAGTGGGACCACCGGGGAGCTGTTTTTT
TRBJ2-1,TRBV12-3/TRBV12-4,-,-,CASSLSGGEQFF,TGTGCCAGCAGTTTGTCTGGCGGTGAGCAGTTCTTC
TRBJ2-6,TRBV19,TRBD2,few,CASLVAGGGGANVLTF,TGTGCCAGCCTTGTGGCGGGGGGAGGTGGGGCCAACGTCCTGACTTTC
TRBJ2-3,TRBV7-6,TRBD2,many,CASSPVGRGGQDTQYF,TGTGCCAGCAGCCCTGTCGGGCGGGGGGGCCAAGATACGCAGTATTTT
TRBJ1-1,TRBV7-9,-,few,CASSSHPTENTEAFF,TGTGCCAGCAGTTCGCACCCGACAGAGAACACTGAAGCTTTCTTT
TRBJ2-1,TRBV6-1,-,many,CASREQLATGNEQFF,TGTGCCAGCAGGGAGCAGCTGGCTACCGGGAATGAGCAGTTCTTC
TRBJ2-2,TRBV5-1,-,-,CASSYFGGDTGELFF,TGCGCCAGCAGTTACTTCGGTGGAGACACCGGGGAGCTGTTTTTT
TRBJ2-5,TRBV7-9,TRBD2,many,CASSIGGGGGETQYF,TGTGCCAGCAGCATTGGCGGCGGGGGAGGAGAGACCCAGTACTTC
TRBJ2-5,TRBV9,-,-,CASSVSGQRLETQYF,TGTGCCAGCAGCGTCTCGGGTCAGCGTCTGGAGACCCAGTACTTC
TRBJ2-2,TRBV12-3/TRBV12-4,TRBD1,few,CASKDRGGDTGELFF,TGTGCCAGCAAAGACAGGGGAGGAGACACCGGGGAGCTGTTTTTT
TRBJ2-7,TRBV7-9,-,many,CASSFLDEQYF,TGTGCCAGCAGCTTCTTGGACGAGCAGTACTTC
TRBJ2-2,TRBV4-2,-,many,CASSQDPTRASTGELFF,TGTGCCAGCAGCCAAGATCCCACCAGGGCCTCCACCGGGGAGCTGTTTTTT
TRBJ1-2,TRBV5-8,TRBD1,once,CASSWGTGVFGYTF,TGTGCCAGCAGCTGGGGGACAGGGGTCTTTGGCTACACCTTC
TRBJ2-7,TRBV5-1,-,many,CASSPRQGSYEQYF,TGCGCCAGCAGCCCCCGGCAGGGCTCCTACGAGCAGTACTTC
TRBJ2-3,TRBV4-2,TRBD2,-,CASSQPLLADTDTQYF,TGTGCCAGCAGCCAGCCCCTACTAGCGGACACAGATACGCAGTATTTT
TRBJ2-3,TRBV4-3,-,many,CASSQDWVTDTQYF,TGCGCCAGCAGCCAAGATTGGGTCACAGATACGCAGTATTTT
TRBJ1-1,TRBV4-1,-,many,CASSQDRSPQVGTEAFF,TGCGCCAGCAGCCAAGATAGGAGCCCGCAGGTTGGCACTGAAGCTTTCTTT
TRBJ2-7,TRBV4-1,-,-,CASSQGTRGTYEQYF,TGCGCCAGCAGCCAAGGGACCCGTGGGACCTACGAGCAGTACTTC
TRBJ1-5,TRBV4-2,-,-,CASSQSWGENQPQHF,TGTGCCAGCAGCCAGAGTTGGGGGGAAAATCAGCCCCAGCATTTT
TRBJ2-3,TRBV2,-,once,CASRQDYTDTQYF,TGTGCCAGCAGACAGGACTACACAGATACGCAGTATTTT
TRBJ2-4,TRBV11-1,-,-,CASSPVGLNIQYF,TGTGCCAGCAGCCCCGTAGGGCTAAACATTCAGTACTTC
TRBJ1-1,TRBV12-3/TRBV12-4,TRBD1,-,CASSLALGQGYTEAFF,TGTGCCAGCAGCCTGGCTCTAGGACAGGGGTACACTGAAGCTTTCTTT
TRBJ2-7,TRBV7-9,TRBD2,many,CASSLGRLAGSEQYF,TGTGCCAGCAGCTTAGGACGGCTAGCGGGGAGTGAGCAGTACTTC
TRBJ2-1,TRBV11-2,-,few,CASSLARTSNEQFF,TGTGCCAGCAGCTTAGCCAGGACTTCAAATGAGCAGTTCTTC
TRBJ1-1,TRBV6-6,-,few,CASSMDHTEAFF,TGTGCCAGCAGTATGGACCACACTGAAGCTTTCTTT
TRBJ2-3,TRBV27,TRBD1,-,CASSLWTGTGRDTQYF,TGTGCCAGCAGTTTATGGACCGGGACAGGGAGGGATACGCAGTATTTT
TRBJ2-3,TRBV4-3,TRBD2,few,CASSPVTSGGINTQYF,TGCGCCAGCAGCCCGGTGACTAGCGGGGGGATAAATACGCAGTATTTT
TRBJ2-7,TRBV13,-,-,CASSSRRYEQYF,TGTGCCAGCAGCTCCCGACGCTACGAGCAGTACTTC
TRBJ1-4,TRBV11-2,-,few,CASSSVGVRKLFF,TGTGCCAGCAGCTCCGTGGGGGTACGAAAACTGTTTTTT
TRBJ2-7,TRBV7-9,TRBD1,few,CASSLSSGTGASYEQYF,TGTGCCAGCAGCCTCTCCTCCGGGACAGGGGCATCCTACGAGCAGTACTTC
TRBJ2-2,TRBV5-1,-,many,CASSPDQNTGELFF,TGCGCCAGCAGCCCGGACCAAAACACCGGGGAGCTGTTTTTT
TRBJ1-5,TRBV6-1,TRBD1,-,CASTYRGSNQPQHF,TGTGCCAGCACCTACAGGGGTAGCAATCAGCCCCAGCATTTT
TRBJ2-2,TRBV12-3/TRBV12-4,-,few,CASSLVSGRELFF,TGTGCCAGCAGCCTCGTGTCGGGGAGGGAGCTGTTTTTT
TRBJ1-2,TRBV10-3,-,-,CAISPAPDSYGYTF,TGTGCCATCAGCCCCGCCCCGGACAGCTATGGCTACACCTTC
TRBJ1-4,TRBV9,TRBD1,-,CASSATQGAGEKLFF,TGTGCCAGCAGCGCAACTCAGGGGGCGGGAGAAAAACTGTTTTTT
TRBJ2-7,TRBV4-3,TRBD1,-,CASSPEPSGTGYEQYF,TGCGCCAGCAGCCCGGAGCCCTCGGGGACAGGCTACGAGCAGTACTTC
TRBJ2-5,TRBV12-3/TRBV12-4,-,many,CASRNPKWETQYF,TGTGCCAGCAGAAACCCAAAGTGGGAGACCCAGTACTTC
TRBJ2-5,TRBV7-7,TRBD1,-,CASSPTGGAETQYF,TGTGCTAGCAGCCCGACAGGGGGCGCAGAGACCCAGTACTTC
TRBJ2-3,TRBV11-2,-,few,CASMSRSADTQYF,TGTGCCAGCATGTCCCGGAGTGCAGATACGCAGTATTTT
TRBJ2-5,TRBV11-2,-,-,CASSSRWALGETQYF,TGTGCCAGCAGCTCACGGTGGGCCTTGGGGGAGACCCAGTACTTC
TRBJ2-1,TRBV19,TRBD1,many,CASSLNRGAVFF,TGTGCCAGTAGTCTAAACAGGGGCGCCGTCTTCTTC
TRBJ2-1,TRBV20-1,-,few,CSAKDRRTSREQFF,TGCAGTGCTAAGGACCGACGGACGTCACGTGAGCAGTTCTTC
TRBJ2-1,TRBV12-3/TRBV12-4,TRBD2,few,CASSHVRRGSNEQFF,TGTGCCAGCAGCCATGTCCGGCGGGGGAGCAATGAGCAGTTCTTC